The 21 T cell receptor beta chains reported below all come from one sample, sequenced in a study of shared clonotypes between healthy human individuals (dated by TCRdb to the early 2020s). Receptor amplification or capture employed the immunoSEQ multiplex PCR assay. TCRdb provides this immuneACCESS table in a form limited to in-frame rearrangements. Some clones are lacking; in checked studies, under half of them reflect an unresolved V gene, and why the rest are absent is not known. Within this sample are approximately 440,000 clones, with approximately 80% of them counted one time only. The top ten clonotypes cover around 13% of the sample. Sequenced: PBMCs. These receptor sequences come from a woman aged 40 to 50 in good health. Some clones in this sample may be carry-over from other donors' samples.

For this clone: An end of the junction does not agree with germline; a read error may underlie this. J is TRBJ1-2 and V is TRBV6-5, with D perhaps matching TRBD1 (6 bases). This CDR3 comprises 11 residues. In germline, CDR1 is MNHEY, CDR2 SVGAGI. The CDR3 nucleotides read TGTGCCAGCAGTCGACCCCCGGACAGAGCGTTC. The encoded protein is CASSRPPDRAF.

For this clone: A single base is all that separates this from a far larger clone, so a read error is likely. The V call is TRBV30, the J call TRBJ2-3; D is ambiguous. Between the trimmed V and J ends, which lost 4 bases and 2 bases, there was a span of 13 bases. This CDR3 is 14 amino acids long. Germline V gene lookup returns CDR1 GTSNPN and CDR2 SVGIG (reference sequence). CDR3 sequence: CAWKSRVDTDTQYF. CDR3 nucleotide sequence: TGTGCCTGGAAGTCCCGAGTGGACACAGATACGCAGTATTTT.

This chain connects TRBV28 to TRBJ1-2; 12 bases are shared with TRBD1. There are 14 residues in the CDR3. The trim removed 6 bases at V and 3 bases at J, leaving 2 bases unmatched. CDR1 is MDHEN, CDR2 SYDVKM, per germline. The CDR3, as DNA: TGTGCCAGCAGCGGGACAGGGGGCGACTATGGCTACACCTTC. It encodes CASSGTGGDYGYTF.

On this clone itself: Other DNA sequences in the sample encode the same CDR3. This chain joins TRBV5-1 and TRBJ2-5; D gene uncertain. The ends were cut back, 1 base at V and 2 bases at J, with 6 bases in the middle. This CDR3 is built from 13 residues. Germline CDR1 and CDR2: SGHRS and YFSETQ. Here the CDR3 reads CASSLTLQETQYF. The CDR3 DNA reads TGCGCCAGCAGCTTGACCCTTCAAGAGACCCAGTACTTC.

The chain carries TRBV19 and TRBJ2-7; perhaps TRBD1 as D (5 bases). The germline CDR1 and CDR2 sequences are LNHDA and SQIVND (reference sequence). The V end was cut by 4 bases, the J end by 0 bases, with 10 bases between. This CDR3 spans 14 amino acids. Here the CDR3 reads CASSNQGRSYEQYF. Written as DNA, the CDR3 is TGTGCCAGTAGTAACCAGGGCCGCTCCTACGAGCAGTACTTC.

This clone came up a few times. The V and J genes are TRBV30 and TRBJ1-5; TRBD1 matches 9 bases. The CDR3 is 14 residues long. From germline, CDR1 is GTSNPN and CDR2 SVGIG (reference sequence). V lost 1 base to trimming and J lost 2 bases; unmatched junction nucleotides: 0. CDR3 residues: CAWSGDRGNQPQHF. The DNA for the CDR3 is TGTGCCTGGAGTGGGGACAGGGGCAATCAGCCCCAGCATTTT.

This clone was picked up a small number of times. The gene calls are TRBV19 and TRBJ1-5, with no clear D. Deletions cut 1 base from V and 6 bases from J, with 7 bases between. The CDR3 has 13 amino acids. Germline V gene lookup returns CDR1 LNHDA and CDR2 SQIVND (reference sequence). CDR3 sequence (DNA): TGTGCCAGTAGTATAGGGAGCGGTCAGCCCCAGCATTTT. Its translation: CASSIGSGQPQHF.

V gene TRBV4-1 combines with J gene TRBJ2-7, with D tentatively TRBD2 (5 bases). The V end lost 1 base, the J end lost 2 bases, and 12 bases lay between the germline ends. The germline V gene encodes CDR1 MGHRA and CDR2 YSYEKL. The CDR3 totals 15 residues. This CDR3 is CASSQAGSGTYEQYF. CDR3 in DNA: TGCGCCAGCAGCCAAGCGGGGTCCGGAACCTACGAGCAGTACTTC.

This sequence joins TRBV7-2 and TRBJ1-2; perhaps TRBD1 as D (5 bases). This CDR3 contains 14 residues. Germline CDR1 and CDR2: SGHTA and FQGNSA. Trimming removed 5 bases at V and 3 bases at J, with 13 bases between. Here the CDR3 reads CASSQGNSDYGYTF. DNA for the CDR3: TGTGCCAGCAGCCAGGGCAATTCTGACTATGGCTACACCTTC.

This clone was recorded only once. The same CDR3 also results from other DNA sequences found in this sample. This chain uses TRBV29-1 with TRBJ1-5, with 10 nucleotides matching TRBD1. The CDR3 has 13 residues. The trim removed 6 bases at V and 5 bases at J, leaving 4 bases unmatched. CDR1 SQVTM and CDR2 ANQGSEA come from the germline V gene. The CDR3 sequence: CSVADRGDQPQHF. DNA of the CDR3: TGCAGCGTGGCGGACAGGGGGGATCAGCCCCAGCATTTT.

The chain employs TRBV6-4 and TRBJ2-1; D may correspond to TRBD1 or TRBD2 (5 bases each). V was pared by 4 bases and J by 1 base, with 8 bases between. This CDR3 has 14 amino acids. CDR1 is MRHNA and CDR2 is SNTAGT in the germline V gene. CDR3 DNA sequence: TGTGCCAGCAGTGGTGAGGGGTCCTACAATGAGCAGTTCTTC. Protein: CASSGEGSYNEQFF.

The chain couples TRBV6-1 to TRBJ1-5, with D unresolved. Per germline, CDR1 MNHNS and CDR2 SASEGT. This CDR3 has 14 amino acids. V dropped 2 bases and J dropped 4 bases, with 9 bases sitting between them. CDR3 nucleotides: TGTGCCAGCAGTGAATCGGGTCTAAATCAGCCCCAGCATTTT. This codes for CASSESGLNQPQHF.

Concerning this clone itself: It differs at one base from a far larger clone, so likely a read error. Other nucleotide sequences in the sample specify the same CDR3. V is TRBV30 and J is TRBJ2-5; possible D gene TRBD2, 6 bases. The CDR3 loop spans 13 amino acids. The germline V gene encodes CDR1 GTSNPN and CDR2 SVGIG (reference sequence). In DNA, the CDR3 is TGTGCCTGGAGTCACGGCAGTCGGGAGACCCAATACTTC. Translated, it gives CAWSHGSRETQYF. Complete variable domain (other parts from reference TRBV30 and TRBJ2-5): SQTIHQWPATLVQPVGSPLSLECTVEGTSNPNLYWYRQAAGRGLQLLFYSVGIGQISSEVPQNLSASRPQDRQFILSSKKLLLSDSGFYLCAWSHGSRETQYFGPGTRLLVL.

This chain uses TRBV6-6 with TRBJ2-5, with TRBD2 matching over 13 bases. CDR1 is MNHNY and CDR2 is SVGAGI in the germline V gene (reference sequence). The CDR3 loop spans 15 amino acids. V shed 2 bases and J 5 bases; nucleotides not matched to a gene: 2. The CDR3: CASSYRTSGSETQYF. DNA for the CDR3: TGTGCCAGCAGTTACAGGACTAGCGGGAGTGAGACCCAGTACTTC.

This rearrangement joins TRBV19 to TRBJ2-2; 10 bases map to TRBD1. The CDR3 totals 16 residues. V shed 3 bases and J 5 bases; nucleotides not matched to a gene: 6. The germline V gene encodes CDR1 LNHDA and CDR2 SQIVND (reference sequence). CDR3 in DNA: TGTGCCAGTAGTATGCCCAGGGACAGGGGAACCGGGGAGCTGTTTTTT. Its protein product is CASSMPRDRGTGELFF. Full variable domain (outside the CDR3, taken from reference TRBV19 and TRBJ2-2): DGGITQSPKYLFRKEGQNVTLSCEQNLNHDAMYWYRQDPGQGLRLIYYSQIVNDFQKGDIAEGYSVSREKKESFPLTVTSAQKNPTAFYLCASSMPRDRGTGELFFGEGSRLTVL.

V usage is TRBV29-1 and J usage is TRBJ1-1; 7 bases agree with TRBD1. The CDR3 extends over 13 amino acids. V trimming: 7 bases; J trimming: 0 bases; junction bases outside the gene matches: 5. Germline loops: CDR1 SQVTM, CDR2 ANQGSEA. Written as DNA, the CDR3 is TGCAGCGCCCAGGGACAGCTGAACACTGAAGCTTTCTTT. Translation: CSAQGQLNTEAFF.

The V gene is TRBV30, the J gene TRBJ2-1; no clear D gene. Germline assignment: CDR1 GTSNPN and CDR2 SVGIG (reference sequence). CDR3 length: 13 residues. V was pared by 3 bases and J by 6 bases, with 12 bases between. CDR3 loop: CAWRRMNGNEQFF. CDR3 DNA: TGTGCCTGGAGAAGGATGAACGGCAATGAGCAGTTCTTC.

The chain links TRBV7-9 to TRBJ2-5; D ambiguous. V lost 5 bases and J 5 bases, leaving 12 bases between the germline ends. Per germline, CDR1 SEHNR and CDR2 FQNEAQ (reference sequence). There are 13 residues in the CDR3. In DNA form, the CDR3 reads TGTGCCAGCAGCCCAGACGGTAGCGAGACCCAGTACTTC. It encodes CASSPDGSETQYF.

This rearrangement joins TRBV19 to TRBJ2-2; D gene uncertain. This CDR3 contains 14 residues. The V end was cut by 3 bases, the J end by 1 base, with 6 bases between. Per the germline V gene, CDR1 is LNHDA and CDR2 is SQIVND (reference sequence). CDR3 sequence: CASSIGQNTGELFF. DNA of the CDR3: TGTGCCAGTAGTATTGGGCAGAACACCGGGGAGCTGTTTTTT.

Note on this clone: At one boundary the junction diverges from the germline segment, which might be a read error. V is TRBV19 and J is TRBJ1-5; TRBD1 is a possible D gene (5 bases). CDR3 length: 13 residues. Germline V lookup: CDR1 LNHDA, CDR2 SQIVND (reference sequence). The CDR3 region is CASGIQVNQPQHF. DNA for the CDR3: TGTGCCAGTGGTATACAGGTGAATCAGCCCCAGCATTTT.

The gene calls are TRBV6-1 and TRBJ2-6; D is uncertain. CDR3 length: 15 amino acids. The V end was cut by 5 bases, the J end by 4 bases, with 12 bases between. Germline CDR1 is MNHNS and CDR2 is SASEGT. The CDR3 nucleotides read TGTGCCAGCAGTCCTTCAGGATCCGGGGCCAACGTCCTGACTTTC. This translates into CASSPSGSGANVLTF.